One sample yielded the 18 T cell receptor beta chains listed below, sequenced in a study of cytotoxic CD8 clonotypes in ibrutinib-treated CLL (dated by TCRdb to the early 2020s). The library was made by the immunoSEQ multiplex PCR assay. Entries here come from immuneACCESS through TCRdb and include only in-frame sequences with V and J called. Some clones fail to appear in such tables; in the studies checked, an unresolved V gene covers under half of the shortfall, and the cause of the remainder is unknown. Recorded for this sample are some 98,000 clones; around 73% of them occurred a single time. The ten largest account for 32% of the sample. Explained via the paper, the time point label denotes: about a year on ibrutinib. Sequencing used PBMCs, obtained after 12 months of ibrutinib treatment. These receptors all stem from a human donor with chronic lymphocytic leukemia.

This chain links TRBV7-9 with TRBJ1-3; D remains unclear. This CDR3 region has 15 residues. The V end lost 5 bases, the J end lost 0 bases, and 11 bases lay between the germline ends. Germline CDR1 reads SEHNR; CDR2 reads FQNEAQ (reference sequence). CDR3 residues: CASSGYGDSGNTIYF. The DNA for the CDR3 is TGTGCCAGCAGCGGCTACGGCGACTCTGGAAACACCATATATTTT.

The chain uses TRBV5-1 and TRBJ1-2, with 7 nucleotides matching TRBD1. Germline values: CDR1 SGHRS, CDR2 YFSETQ. The CDR3 covers 15 residues. The ends lost 4 bases at V and 3 bases at J; junction bases unmatched: 9. The CDR3 loop is CASSVEGGDDYGYTF. The CDR3 DNA sequence: TGCGCCAGCAGCGTCGAAGGGGGCGACGACTATGGCTACACCTTC.

This clone was recorded once. This chain links TRBV7-9 with TRBJ2-1; D is unresolved. V shed 2 bases and J shed 6 bases, with 5 bases lying between them. The CDR3 is 12 residues long. Germline-derived CDR1 and CDR2 are SEHNR and FQNEAQ (reference sequence). CDR3 coding DNA: TGTGCCAGCAGCTTATCCCCCAATGAGCAGTTCTTC. It translates to CASSLSPNEQFF.

In its sample, this clone was seen a few times. The same CDR3 also results from other DNA sequences found in this sample. This rearrangement joins TRBV18 to TRBJ2-7; a possible D gene is TRBD1 (5 bases). The CDR3 totals 13 residues. Germline CDR1 reads KGHSH; CDR2 reads LQKENI. V lost 3 bases and J lost 2, with 8 bases in between. The CDR3 sequence: CASSPTGPYEQYF. CDR3 in DNA: TGTGCCAGCTCACCCACAGGCCCCTACGAGCAGTACTTC.

The gene calls are TRBV11-3 and TRBJ2-1; D is perhaps TRBD2 (6 bases). The CDR3 contains 12 residues. Germline CDR1 is SGHNT and CDR2 is YENEEA. V was clipped by 5 bases and J by 7 bases, with 9 bases between them. CDR3 in amino acids: CASSPGRNEQFF. For the CDR3, the DNA is TGTGCCAGCAGCCCGGGGAGGAATGAGCAGTTCTTC. The entire variable domain, with the rest obtained from reference TRBV11-3 and TRBJ2-1, is as follows: EAGVVQSPRYKIIEKKQPVAFWCNPISGHNTLYWYLQNLGQGPELLIRYENEEAVDDSQLPKDRFSAERLKGVDSTLKIQPAELGDSAVYLCASSPGRNEQFFGPGTRLTVL.

The J gene is TRBJ1-5, the V gene TRBV19; 9 nucleotides line up with TRBD1. CDR1 is LNHDA and CDR2 is SQIVND in the germline V gene (reference sequence). Losses at the gene ends were 8 bases for V and 5 bases for J; bases not matched to a gene: 4. This CDR3 contains 13 residues. CDR3 nucleotides: TGTGCCAGTCAAACAGGGGGCTATCAGCCCCAGCATTTT. Translated: CASQTGGYQPQHF.

This clone was picked up one time. J is TRBJ2-5 and V is TRBV18; TRBD2 matches 10 bases. The V segment lost 0 bases and the J segment 7 bases; nucleotides outside the gene matches: 11. Germline CDR1 and CDR2: KGHSH and LQKENI. This CDR3 has 17 residues. The CDR3, as DNA: TGTGCCAGCTCACCACCGCCTAGCGGGGGTCTTCAGGGGACCCAGTACTTC. Protein: CASSPPPSGGLQGTQYF.

The chain links TRBV7-3 to TRBJ2-1, with 7 bases lining up with TRBD2. Germline V CDR1 and CDR2: SGHTA, FQGTGA. CDR3 size: 15 residues. V lost 5 bases to trimming and J lost 0 bases; unmatched junction nucleotides: 4. The CDR3 DNA sequence: TGTGCCAGCAGCAAACTAGCGAGCTCCTACAATGAGCAGTTCTTC. It codes for CASSKLASSYNEQFF.

The sample holds one count of this clone. The V call is TRBV13, the J call TRBJ1-4, with D perhaps TRBD1 (5 bases). Germline V gene sequence: CDR1 PRHDT, CDR2 FYEKMQ (reference sequence). CDR3 size: 14 residues. Trimming took 3 bases from V and 8 from J, leaving 13 bases between them. The CDR3 spells CASSFGQGGEKLFF. CDR3 bases: TGTGCCAGCAGCTTCGGGCAGGGAGGGGAAAAACTGTTTTTT.

The chain combines TRBV28 with TRBJ2-7; TRBD2 aligns across 9 bases. The CDR3 runs to 14 residues. Germline CDR1 and CDR2: MDHEN and SYDVKM. Trimming removed 2 bases from V and 1 base from J; junction bases left unmatched: 0. The CDR3 protein is CASSLSGGSYEQYF. The CDR3 bases are TGTGCCAGCAGTTTAAGCGGGGGGTCCTACGAGCAGTACTTC. The entire variable domain, with the rest obtained from reference TRBV28 and TRBJ2-7, is as follows: DVKVTQSSRYLVKRTGEKVFLECVQDMDHENMFWYRQDPGLGLRLIYFSYDVKMKEKGDIPEGYSVSREKKERFSLILESASTNQTSMYLCASSLSGGSYEQYFGPGTRLTVT.

The gene calls are TRBV7-9 and TRBJ2-5; 7 bases line up with TRBD2. Germline loops: CDR1 SEHNR, CDR2 FQNEAQ (reference sequence). This CDR3 region has 13 residues. Trimming removed 4 bases from V and 5 bases from J; junction bases left unmatched: 4. The DNA for the CDR3 is TGTGCCAGCAGCTCGGGACTATGGGAGACCCAGTACTTC. The encoded protein is CASSSGLWETQYF.

The rearrangement links TRBV25-1 to TRBJ2-2, with no clear D. The CDR3 is made up of 14 amino acids. Germline V gives CDR1 MGHDK, CDR2 SYGVNS. The ends were cut back, 6 bases at V and 0 bases at J, with 8 bases in the middle. CDR3 nucleotides: TGTGCCAGCAGGCCGCAGGCGAACACCGGGGAGCTGTTTTTT. Translated, it gives CASRPQANTGELFF.

This clone was picked up one time. V is TRBV4-2 and J is TRBJ1-1, with a possible D match to TRBD1 (6 bases). Germline V gene data show CDR1 as LGHNA and CDR2 as YNFKEQ. The CDR3 is 15 amino acids. Trimming pared 0 bases from V and 0 bases from J, leaving 8 bases between. The CDR3 DNA is TGTGCCAGCAGCCAAGACAGGGGAATGAACACTGAAGCTTTCTTT. It translates to CASSQDRGMNTEAFF.

This clone showed up just once. The chain couples TRBV15 to TRBJ2-6; D ambiguous. The CDR3 totals 13 residues. V was clipped by 7 bases and J by 5 bases, with 9 bases between them. Germline V gene sequence: CDR1 LNHNV, CDR2 YYDKDF (reference sequence). This CDR3 reads CATKVGRANVLTF. The CDR3 region has the DNA TGTGCCACCAAAGTAGGCAGGGCCAACGTCCTGACTTTC.

This clone was detected only a few times. The chain employs TRBV6-5 and TRBJ1-1; no clear D. Germline assignment: CDR1 MNHEY and CDR2 SVGAGI. CDR3 length: 14 amino acids. Trimming cost V 2 bases and J 5 bases, with 12 bases left between them. The DNA for the CDR3 is TGTGCCAGCAGTTACGCGGGCGCGGGGACTGAAGCTTTCTTT. This gives the protein CASSYAGAGTEAFF.

The genes are TRBV12-5 and TRBJ1-6; possible D gene TRBD1, 6 bases. V lost 3 bases and J 6 bases, leaving 9 bases between the germline ends. Germline CDR1 is LGHNT and CDR2 is FRNRAP. The CDR3 totals 14 residues. The CDR3 sequence: CASGLTGSNSPLHF. The CDR3 DNA reads as TGTGCTAGTGGTTTAACAGGGAGTAATTCACCCCTCCACTTT.

The table lists this clone with a few counts. The V and J genes are TRBV6-1 and TRBJ1-5; 8 positions agree with TRBD1. The CDR3 runs 13 residues. V shed 8 bases and J 4 bases; nucleotides not matched to a gene: 4. Germline lookup yields CDR1 MNHNS and CDR2 SASEGT. The CDR3 DNA follows: TGTGCCAGCGAGACAGGGGTAAATCAGCCCCAGCATTTT. It specifies CASETGVNQPQHF.

This clone was counted between two and nine times. The chain combines TRBV25-1 with TRBJ2-6; D possibly corresponds to TRBD1 (6 bases). The germline CDR1 and CDR2 sequences are MGHDK and SYGVNS. Between the trimmed V and J ends, which lost 5 bases and 1 base, there was a span of 6 bases. The CDR3 extends over 14 amino acids. For the CDR3, the DNA is TGTGCCAGCAGTACAGGGTCTGGGGCCAACGTCCTGACTTTC. Protein: CASSTGSGANVLTF.